A selection of T cell receptor beta chains follows, all from one sample in a study of blood T cells in healthy people across ages. TCRdb passed the 5' RACE reads through MiXCR, listing each CDR3 protein once. The sample has some 700,000 distinct CDR3 sequences, around 46% seen once; the top ten hold 20% to 25%. The specimen was blood. The source of these receptors is a woman aged 55-75 years in good health. Both conserved end residues are part of each CDR3. D genes are given only for firm matches. Clone sizes are given selectively: once, few, many, or a class where the clone is expanded.

abundance: few
j_gene: TRBJ1-5
v_gene: TRBV10-3
d_gene: -
CDR3aa: CASTPQEGSSNQPQHF
CDR3nt: TGTGCTTCGACACCCCAAGAGGGAAGTAGCAATCAGCCCCAGCATTTT

abundance: few
j_gene: TRBJ1-2
v_gene: TRBV7-9
d_gene: TRBD1
CDR3aa: CASSSIGTGFTFYGYTF
CDR3nt: TGTGCCAGCAGCTCAATTGGGACAGGGTTTACCTTCTATGGCTACACCTTC

abundance: -
j_gene: TRBJ2-1
v_gene: TRBV9
d_gene: -
CDR3aa: CASSEGPAGSSYNEQFF
CDR3nt: TGTGCCAGCAGTGAAGGACCAGCGGGCAGTTCCTACAATGAGCAGTTCTTC

abundance: -
j_gene: TRBJ2-7
v_gene: TRBV7-9
d_gene: TRBD2
CDR3aa: CASSISGSSSYEQYF
CDR3nt: TGTGCCAGCAGCATTAGCGGGAGTAGCTCCTACGAGCAGTACTTC

abundance: -
j_gene: TRBJ2-3
v_gene: TRBV24-1
d_gene: TRBD2
CDR3aa: CATSGTGLAGGSTDTQYF
CDR3nt: TGTGCCACCAGTGGAACAGGGCTAGCGGGGGGTAGCACAGATACGCAGTATTTT

abundance: -
j_gene: TRBJ2-7
v_gene: TRBV5-1
d_gene: TRBD2
CDR3aa: CASSLGLAVNNEQYF
CDR3nt: TGCGCCAGCAGCTTGGGACTAGCGGTGAACAATGAGCAGTACTTC

abundance: -
j_gene: TRBJ2-1
v_gene: TRBV15
d_gene: -
CDR3aa: CATSTPDRVGGEQFF
CDR3nt: TGTGCCACCAGCACGCCCGATAGGGTGGGTGGGGAGCAGTTCTTC

abundance: once
j_gene: TRBJ1-2
v_gene: TRBV10-2
d_gene: -
CDR3aa: CASSSGIGSYGYTF
CDR3nt: TGCGCCAGCAGTAGTGGCATCGGTAGTTATGGCTACACCTTC

abundance: few
j_gene: TRBJ2-7
v_gene: TRBV20-1
d_gene: -
CDR3aa: CSGEDGYEQYF
CDR3nt: TGCAGTGGCGAGGATGGCTACGAGCAGTACTTC

abundance: -
j_gene: TRBJ1-6
v_gene: TRBV12-3/TRBV12-4
d_gene: TRBD1
CDR3aa: CASSLSTGSYNSPLHF
CDR3nt: TGTGCCAGCAGTCTTTCGACAGGGTCCTATAATTCACCCCTCCACTTT

abundance: -
j_gene: TRBJ2-1
v_gene: TRBV4-3
d_gene: -
CDR3aa: CASSQELEPIYKQFF
CDR3nt: TGCGCCAGCAGCCAAGAGTTGGAACCCATCTACAAGCAGTTCTTC

abundance: -
j_gene: TRBJ2-7
v_gene: TRBV7-2
d_gene: -
CDR3aa: CASSLHQAGHVHEQYF
CDR3nt: TGTGCCAGCAGCTTACATCAGGCAGGGCATGTCCACGAGCAGTACTTC

abundance: many
j_gene: TRBJ2-5
v_gene: TRBV6-2/TRBV6-3
d_gene: -
CDR3aa: CASSYGGETQYF
CDR3nt: TGTGCCAGCAGTTACGGAGGGGAGACCCAGTACTTC

abundance: -
j_gene: TRBJ2-5
v_gene: TRBV20-1
d_gene: TRBD2
CDR3aa: CSARPTSGGETQYF
CDR3nt: TGCAGTGCTAGACCTACTAGCGGGGGGGAGACCCAGTACTTC

abundance: few
j_gene: TRBJ2-1
v_gene: TRBV7-2
d_gene: TRBD1
CDR3aa: CASSYQGEEQFF
CDR3nt: TGTGCCAGCAGCTACCAGGGGGAAGAGCAGTTCTTC

abundance: -
j_gene: TRBJ2-5
v_gene: TRBV6-5
d_gene: TRBD2
CDR3aa: CASSRGLADHQETQYF
CDR3nt: TGTGCCAGCAGCCGGGGACTAGCGGACCACCAAGAGACCCAGTACTTC

abundance: -
j_gene: TRBJ2-5
v_gene: TRBV29-1
d_gene: -
CDR3aa: CSVSRGEALGEQYF
CDR3nt: TGCAGCGTTTCCCGAGGGGAGGCACTCGGGGAGCAGTACTTC

abundance: -
j_gene: TRBJ1-5
v_gene: TRBV7-2
d_gene: -
CDR3aa: CASSSRGAGTSNQPQHF
CDR3nt: TGTGCCAGCAGCTCCCGGGGGGCGGGGACGAGCAATCAGCCCCAGCATTTT

abundance: -
j_gene: TRBJ2-7
v_gene: TRBV20-1
d_gene: -
CDR3aa: CSAPNEAGRGYEQYF
CDR3nt: TGCAGTGCTCCGAATGAGGCCGGGAGAGGTTACGAGCAGTACTTC

abundance: few
j_gene: TRBJ1-1
v_gene: TRBV20-1
d_gene: TRBD1
CDR3aa: CSARVQGQAFF
CDR3nt: TGCAGTGCTAGAGTACAGGGACAGGCTTTCTTT

abundance: -
j_gene: TRBJ1-2
v_gene: TRBV6-2/TRBV6-3
d_gene: -
CDR3aa: CASTLDANYGYTF
CDR3nt: TGTGCCAGCACTCTGGACGCAAACTATGGCTACACCTTC

abundance: many
j_gene: TRBJ2-6
v_gene: TRBV9
d_gene: -
CDR3aa: CASSVPTSSGANVLTF
CDR3nt: TGTGCCAGCAGCGTACCCACGAGCTCTGGGGCCAACGTCCTGACTTTC

abundance: few
j_gene: TRBJ2-3
v_gene: TRBV20-1
d_gene: -
CDR3aa: CSAAGDRTDTQYF
CDR3nt: TGCAGTGCTGCAGGGGACCGCACAGATACGCAGTATTTT

abundance: -
j_gene: TRBJ2-7
v_gene: TRBV3-1
d_gene: -
CDR3aa: CASSLGIRGNEQYF
CDR3nt: TGTGCCAGCAGCCTCGGAATTCGAGGGAACGAGCAGTACTTC

abundance: many
j_gene: TRBJ2-1
v_gene: TRBV10-3
d_gene: TRBD1
CDR3aa: CAIRGTGGNEQFF
CDR3nt: TGTGCCATCAGAGGGACAGGGGGCAATGAGCAGTTCTTC

abundance: few
j_gene: TRBJ1-6
v_gene: TRBV7-2
d_gene: -
CDR3aa: CASSLGVSGYSPLHF
CDR3nt: TGTGCCAGCAGCTTAGGGGTGTCGGGGTATTCACCCCTCCACTTT